This T cell receptor beta chain originates from a study of T cell responses to AZD1222 COVID-19 vaccine. Study background: The study pooled second doses at about 4 or about 12 weeks.

As concerns this clone: Its specificity is unknown.

This CDR3 spans 14 amino acids. CDR1 and CDR2 (germline): MNHEY, SMNVEV (reference sequence). Trimming removed 4 bases from V and 1 base from J, with 10 bases in between. Sequenced by immunoSEQ multiplex PCR; TCRdb stores in-frame clones only, minus some. The table has some 140,000 clones, 93% seen once. General study results and limits: The study identified only a handful of AZD1222 recipients as seropositive at baseline. Without day 14 samples, only post-peak T cell repertoires were studied. Spike-specific TCR breadth rose after two AZD1222 doses, and depth rose as well.

The TCR sequence derives from an adult in good health. The J gene is TRBJ1-1, the V gene TRBV27; D gene ambiguous. Sequenced material: peripheral blood, taken on day 0 of AZD1222 vaccination. CDR3 protein: CASSSRTGNTEAFF. CDR3 DNA sequence: TGTGCCAGCAGTTCCCGGACCGGGAACACTGAAGCTTTCTTT.